This TCR beta chain was profiled in a study of identifying expanded T cells in peripheral blood. Broader study findings: Across healthy donors, higher total template counts meant significantly greater approximately 2-week count variance.

To note about this clone: Its antigen is currently unknown.

CDR3 length equals 13 residues. In germline, CDR1 is GTSNPN, CDR2 SVGIG (reference sequence). V lost 8 bases and J 5 bases, leaving 16 bases between the germline ends. Profiled with immunoSEQ multiplex PCR; TCRdb holds only in-frame clones, not every one. The data show 60,000 or so clones, around 83% seen once. During the collection period, no donor immune events like infections were recorded. Sequenced: blood. J is TRBJ1-5 and V is TRBV30; a possible D gene is TRBD1 (6 bases). This TCR was sampled from a person aged 18-70 years in good health. The CDR3 is CALRQAPHQPQHF. DNA of the CDR3: TGTGCCCTTAGACAGGCCCCCCATCAGCCCCAGCATTTT. The whole variable domain, remainder taken from reference TRBV30 and TRBJ1-5, is SQTIHQWPATLVQPVGSPLSLECTVEGTSNPNLYWYRQAAGRGLQLLFYSVGIGQISSEVPQNLSASRPQDRQFILSSKKLLLSDSGFYLCALRQAPHQPQHFGDGTRLSIL.